This is a list of T cell receptor beta chains from one sample in a study of T cell changes during pregnancy in multiple sclerosis. This table comes from immunoSEQ multiplex PCR, and its TCRdb copy is limited to in-frame clones, with some not included. The sample holds 35,000 or so clones; around 89% are singletons and the top ten take 0.5% to 0.65%. This material consisted of CD4+ T cells from peripheral blood mononuclear cells, taken in the first trimester of pregnancy. The receptors stem from a female donor with multiple sclerosis, enrolled in a pregnancy study. Each CDR3 is given with its conserved first and last residue. The D gene is left open where the match is weak. Clone size is given for some rows only: seen once, a few or many times, or a class if the clone is expanded.

>TRBJ1-2|NA|TRBV2|NA
TGTGCCAGCAGTGAAGCAGGGACATTCTATGGCTACACCTTC
CASSEAGTFYGYTF
>TRBJ2-3|TRBD1|TRBV5-4|NA
TGTGCCAGCAGCTTAGGACAGGGAATCACAGATACGCAGTATTTT
CASSLGQGITDTQYF
>TRBJ2-5|NA|TRBV7-8|NA
TGTGCCAGCAGCTACTCCAGGGGGGTGGGGCAAGAGACCCAGTACTTC
CASSYSRGVGQETQYF
>TRBJ2-7|NA|TRBV10-2|NA
TGCGCCAGCAAGCCACCCGACAGAACCTACGAGCAGTACTTC
CASKPPDRTYEQYF
>TRBJ2-7|NA|TRBV4-2|NA
TGTGCCAGCAGCCAAGAGGAAGGGGCAGGACATTTCTCCTACGAGCAGTACTTC
CASSQEEGAGHFSYEQYF
>TRBJ2-7|TRBD1|TRBV28|NA
TGTGCCAGCAGCAAGCTCTGGGACAGTCCCTACGAGCAGTACTTC
CASSKLWDSPYEQYF
>TRBJ1-1|NA|TRBV6-6|NA
TGTGCCAGCTTACGGGGGGGCGCGTATACTGAAGCTTTCTTT
CASLRGGAYTEAFF
>TRBJ2-3|NA|TRBV5-4|NA
TGTGCCAGCAGCTTGGAGGCGCTGGGAGGAGATACGCAGTATTTT
CASSLEALGGDTQYF
>TRBJ2-6|NA|TRBV4-1|NA
TGCGCCAGCAGCCCGGGCCGGGCAGGGGCTGGGGCCAACGTCCTGACTTTC
CASSPGRAGAGANVLTF
>TRBJ2-2|TRBD2|TRBV7-2|NA
TGTGCCAGCAGCCGGGGACTAGCGGGGGGCCTAACCGGGGAGCTGTTTTTT
CASSRGLAGGLTGELFF
>TRBJ2-2|TRBD2|TRBV7-2|NA
TGTGCCAGCAGCTTGGGGGGGGTTCCCGCCGGGGAGCTGTTTTTT
CASSLGGVPAGELFF
>TRBJ1-1|NA|TRBV5-1|NA
TGCGCCAGCAGCTTGGTAGGGGCCACTGAAGCTTTCTTT
CASSLVGATEAFF
>TRBJ1-2|NA|TRBV6-4|NA
TGTGCCAGCAGTGCCGGGACTGGCGGGGGCGGCTATGGCTACACCTTC
CASSAGTGGGGYGYTF
>TRBJ2-5|NA|TRBV6-5|NA
TGTGCCAGCAGTATAAATTTTTCCCAAGAGACCCAGTACTTC
CASSINFSQETQYF
>TRBJ2-1|NA|TRBV5-6|once
TGTGCCAGCAGCCGCCGGGGGGCTGGCTACAATGAGCAGTTCTTC
CASSRRGAGYNEQFF
>TRBJ2-3|TRBD2|TRBV5-4|once
TGTGCCAGCAGCTTCTTGACTAGCGGGGCCACAGATACGCAGTATTTT
CASSFLTSGATDTQYF
>TRBJ2-3|TRBD2|TRBV9|NA
TGTGCCAGCAGCGCCGGATTGGGACTAGCGGGGGGAGCAGATACGCAGTATTTT
CASSAGLGLAGGADTQYF